This is a list of T cell receptor beta chains from one sample in a study of CD8 T cells in ankylosing spondylitis. MiXCR was run by TCRdb on the 5' RACE reads, yielding one entry per CDR3 protein. The table shows approximately 90,000 distinct CDR3 sequences, with roughly 8.3% occurring only once. The sequencing sample was made of blood, either unsorted or a sorted T cell fraction (not recorded which). The receptor source for this set is a male donor with ankylosing spondylitis or in good health (not recorded which). Each CDR3 is given without its conserved first and last residue. Each record gives: V gene, clone size, D gene, CDR3 protein. A D gene is named only where the DNA matches it firmly. Not all rows give a size; the values are once, few, many and, for expanded clones, a class.

>TRBV18|many|TRBD1
ASCLQGVQETQY
>TRBV7-2|few|.
ASSSLRSEAF
>TRBV7-9|many|.
ASSLNYNQPQH
>TRBV29-1|many|TRBD1
SVLPGTGKGYT
>TRBV20-1|few|.
CAIERIASSYNSPLH
>TRBV5-5|many|.
ASSFFWQGGSNEQF
>TRBV29-1|many|TRBD1
SLYRGPDTQY
>TRBV10-3|many|.
AISKGAGELF
>TRBV19|.|.
ASSIGDALNQPQH
>TRBV14|many|.
ASSQGIGPYEQY
>TRBV5-1|many|TRBD2
ASSLEGTRRVDEQF
>TRBV7-9|many|TRBD1
ASSSTGGYTEAF
>TRBV4-1|many|.
ASSQTLRGAGNTIY
>TRBV5-1|many|.
ASSLEGSETQY
>TRBV12-3/TRBV12-4|many|TRBD2
ASSLAASGPYNEQF
>TRBV19|few|.
ASSMGLAYEQY
>TRBV30|.|.
AWSAASDTQY
>TRBV6-5|.|.
ASSYGTETGELF
>TRBV18|.|.
ASSLRTQDSGANVLT
>TRBV15|many|.
ATSRDWGYEQY
>TRBV7-2|.|.
ASSLGYYEQY
>TRBV7-2|.|TRBD1
ASSLVTGGPTYEQY
>TRBV12-3/TRBV12-4|many|.
ASSLGRAGVYNEQF
>TRBV11-2|many|.
ASSLDRLNEQF
>TRBV20-1|many|.
SARAGTEAF
>TRBV29-1|many|TRBD1
SVGTGGAGFGYT
>TRBV12-3/TRBV12-4|many|.
ASSLAYRINSPLH
>TRBV29-1|many|TRBD1
SVAGGPSSGNTIY
>TRBV11-2|many|.
ASYLVAGPTDTQY
>TRBV7-2|few|.
ASSAGLTDTQY
>TRBV11-2|many|.
ASSQGADTQY
>TRBV10-3|many|.
AITPRWESNEQY
>TRBV5-4|many|TRBD1
ASTWDRGADTQY
>TRBV7-3|many|.
ASSFGGTGELF
>TRBV6-1|.|.
ASSRTEVVDTQY
>TRBV7-2|.|.
TSSRGRYGYT
>TRBV11-1|few|.
ASSLGLLSSVSQETQY
>TRBV29-1|many|.
SVEQRGGTYNEQF